The sequence of this T cell receptor (beta chain) was determined in a study of blood T cells in healthy people across ages. Primed by a sample-barcoded 5' primer and a J-beta primer mix, a second PCR proceeded for 7 to 11 cycles. Researchers report that a template-switch adaptor with 12 random nucleotides tagged each cDNA molecule. Researchers report that each sample yielded at least 2.5 million CDR3-containing paired-end reads. TCRdb itself ran the 5' RACE reads through MiXCR, one entry per CDR3 protein. The repertoire holds around 600,000 distinct CDR3 sequences, with roughly 48% as singletons. This CDR3 region has 15 residues. V dropped 0 bases and J dropped 4 bases, with 13 bases sitting between them. CDR1 and CDR2 from the germline V gene are DFQATT and SNEGSKA (reference sequence). Every sample gave at least 5.5 micrograms of total RNA when it was extracted.

The V and J genes are TRBV20-1 and TRBJ2-1; the D gene is possibly TRBD2 (6 bases). The specimen sequenced was blood. The sequence was obtained from a man of 80 years or more in good health. For the CDR3, the DNA is TGCAGTGCTAGAGATGCCGGGGGACCTTACAATGAGCAGTTCTTC. It specifies CSARDAGGPYNEQFF.